This TCR beta chain originates from a study of blood T cell repertoires in COVID-19. Study summary: Specimens from acute and convalescent COVID-19 originated in the United States, Italy and Spain.

Adults between roughly 18 and 95 years of age took part from about two dozen US areas. Membership in each cohort depended on participant-reported clinical history. As processed by the authors: Estimation of nucleated cell counts relied on the amplification of reference gene primers. Assay used: immunoSEQ multiplex PCR; TCRdb lists only in-frame clones, some missing. From that table come the V and J calls and clone size; the DNA was used to work out D and trimming. Of some 200,000 clones in the sample, 82% were seen once. The source material was PBMCs or T cells enriched from blood (not recorded which). The receptor was derived from an older woman with acute COVID-19.

CDR3 sequence reads: CASRPGLGQSEQYF. In DNA form, the CDR3 reads TGTGCCAGCCGCCCGGGACTAGGGCAGAGCGAGCAGTACTTC. V gene TRBV27 combines with J gene TRBJ2-7; 8 bases align to TRBD2. The germline gives CDR1 MNHEY, CDR2 SMNVEV (reference sequence). CDR3 size: 14 residues. V gave up 8 bases and J gave up 6 bases; unmatched junction bases: 12.